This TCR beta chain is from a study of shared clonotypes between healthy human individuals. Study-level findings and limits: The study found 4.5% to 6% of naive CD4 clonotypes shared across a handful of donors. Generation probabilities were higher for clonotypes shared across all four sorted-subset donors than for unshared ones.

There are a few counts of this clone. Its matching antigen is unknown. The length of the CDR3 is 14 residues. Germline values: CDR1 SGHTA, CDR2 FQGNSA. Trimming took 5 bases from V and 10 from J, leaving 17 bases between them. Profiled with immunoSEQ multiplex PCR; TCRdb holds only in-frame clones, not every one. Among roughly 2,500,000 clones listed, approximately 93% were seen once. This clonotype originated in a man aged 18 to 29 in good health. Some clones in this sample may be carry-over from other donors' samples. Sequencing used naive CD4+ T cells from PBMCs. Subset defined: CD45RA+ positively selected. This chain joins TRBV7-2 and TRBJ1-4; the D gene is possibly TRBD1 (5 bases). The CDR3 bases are TGTGCCAGCAGCATTTCGGGACCGCAGGGAAAACTGTTTTTT. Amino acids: CASSISGPQGKLFF.